The 9 T cell receptor beta chains given below trace back to one sample, sequenced in a study of CD8 T cells in Susac syndrome. The RNA input was roughly 0.45 to 1 ug, and it was reverse transcribed with random hexamers. TCRdb ran MiXCR on the immunoSEQ multiplex PCR reads and lists one entry per CDR3 protein. Among 170,000 or so distinct CDR3 sequences, about 93% were seen once, and the ten largest hold 0.09% to 0.1%. The material sequenced was CD4+ T cells from PBMCs. All receptors derive from a human donor with Susac syndrome.

The chain recombines TRBV20-1 with TRBJ2-3; D is possibly TRBD2 (7 bases). The CDR3 is made up of 14 amino acids. The V gene lost 7 bases and the J gene lost 1 base, with 15 bases spanning the gap. The germline CDR1 and CDR2 sequences are DFQATT and SNEGSKA (reference sequence). The CDR3 region is CSVGGASGTDTQYF. For the CDR3, the DNA is TGCAGTGTGGGGGGGGCTAGCGGCACAGATACGCAGTATTTT.

The rearrangement uses TRBV2 and TRBJ1-5, with D possibly TRBD1 on 5 matching bases. Trimming removed 7 bases at V and 3 bases at J, with 10 bases between. CDR3 length: 13 amino acids. Germline CDR1 reads SNHLY; CDR2 reads FYNNEI. This chain's CDR3 is CASKGSPNQPQHF. CDR3 coding DNA: TGTGCCAGCAAGGGGTCTCCCAATCAGCCCCAGCATTTT.

This sequence joins TRBV28 and TRBJ2-1; 7 bases fit TRBD2. The germline gives CDR1 MDHEN, CDR2 SYDVKM. V shed 5 bases and J 6 bases; nucleotides not matched to a gene: 13. CDR3 length: 16 amino acids. This CDR3 reads CASSLTSGTPPNEQFF. In DNA form, the CDR3 reads TGTGCCAGCAGTCTCACCAGCGGGACCCCTCCCAATGAGCAGTTCTTC.

The V and J genes are TRBV12-3 or TRBV12-4 and TRBJ2-5; tentative D call: TRBD2 (5 bases). CDR3 length: 14 amino acids. V lost 4 bases and J 2 bases, leaving 11 bases between the germline ends. CDR3 residues: CASSWGSVQETQYF. The CDR3 nucleotides read TGTGCCAGCAGTTGGGGTAGCGTTCAAGAGACCCAGTACTTC.

The DNA of the CDR3 is TGTGCCAGCTCACGGGATCCCTCTGGAATCACTGAAGCTTTCTTT. Translating gives CASSRDPSGITEAFF. V usage is TRBV18 and J usage is TRBJ1-1, with D unresolved. Germline lookup yields CDR1 KGHSH and CDR2 LQKENI. V lost 4 bases, J lost 4 bases, and 16 bases lay in between. There are 15 residues in the CDR3.

The table lists this clonotype with a few counts. The germline gene is not matched at one end of the junction; a read error may be the cause. The chain has TRBV29-1 and TRBJ1-1; 8 bases are a match to TRBD1. Germline CDR1 is SQVTM and CDR2 is ANQGSEA. CDR3 size: 14 residues. The DNA for the CDR3 is TGCAGCGTGGAAGACAGGGGTATGAACACTGAAGCTTTCTTT. This translates into CSVEDRGMNTEAFF.

The chain couples TRBV20-1 to TRBJ1-2; D might be TRBD1 (5 bases). This CDR3 comprises 14 residues. The V end was cut by 8 bases, the J end by 0 bases, with 16 bases between. The V gene's germline CDR1 is DFQATT and CDR2 SNEGSKA (reference sequence). The CDR3: CSKDDPGANYGYTF. The CDR3 nucleotides read TGCAGTAAAGACGACCCGGGGGCTAACTATGGCTACACCTTC.

This clonotype was recorded once. The chain has TRBV4-2 and TRBJ1-1; the D gene is possibly TRBD1 (5 bases). This CDR3 contains 16 residues. Trimming left V 1 base short and J 4 bases short, with 16 bases between. Germline loops: CDR1 LGHNA, CDR2 YNFKEQ. CDR3 bases: TGTGCCAGCAGCCAAGGAATAAGTGCGGGACGCACTGAAGCTTTCTTT. The encoded protein is CASSQGISAGRTEAFF.

This chain links TRBV7-8 with TRBJ2-7; a weak D match, TRBD1 (6 bases). Trimming removed 3 bases from V and 7 bases from J, with 16 bases in between. This CDR3 comprises 14 residues. Germline V gene sequence: CDR1 SGHVS, CDR2 FQNEAQ. CDR3: CASSLAVGAQEQYF. The CDR3 DNA sequence: TGTGCCAGCAGCTTGGCAGTGGGGGCTCAAGAGCAGTACTTC.